This T cell receptor (beta chain) derives from a study of yellow fever vaccine responses in identical twins. The trim removed 5 bases at V and 4 bases at J, leaving 8 bases unmatched. From germline, CDR1 is SGHAT and CDR2 FQDESV (reference sequence). The CDR3 sequence is 16 residues long. MiXCR was run by TCRdb on the RT-PCR reads, yielding one entry per CDR3 protein. The sample has about 11,000 distinct CDR3 sequences, over 60% seen once. Notes on the study in general: Twins reportedly showed a vaccine T cell response that seemed partly convergent and partly personalized.

The count of this clonotype is one. What it binds is unknown. This chain uses TRBV11-1 with TRBJ2-1; 10 positions match TRBD2. This TCR was sampled from a woman aged 18 to 35 who received the yellow fever vaccine. The sequencing used T cells from blood (PBMCs), unsorted or a sorted subset (not recorded which), collected before or after yellow fever vaccination (not recorded which). CDR3 region: CASSTLAGGLYNEQFF. The CDR3 region has the DNA TGTGCCAGCAGCACCTTAGCGGGAGGCCTTTACAATGAGCAGTTCTTC.